This T cell receptor (beta chain) is from a study of CXCR3-negative and CXCR3-positive naive CD8 T cells (dated by TCRdb to the late 2010s). Study-wide context: In total, approximately 130 million TRB reads were obtained, corresponding to roughly 1.5 +/- 0.3 million reads per library. Diversity and physicochemical repertoire analyses were performed on about ten donors pooled from two independent experiments. The TRBV-TRBJ cluster analysis covered naive subsets from roughly 5 donors and memory cells from 3 donors. General conclusions and limits of the study: TRBV-TRBJ usage was similar between naive CXCR3-negative and CXCR3-positive cells from the same donor, while memory cells showed distinct patterns. Repertoire diversity was comparably high in both naive subsets but much lower in memory CD8+ T cells. Because CXCR3 expression was partially decreased after cryopreservation, freshly isolated PBMCs were used for most assays. Compared with CXCR3-negative naive cells, CXCR3-positive naive cells had TRB CDR3s with higher hydrophobicity (lower Kidera factor 4), lower energy, and higher strength and volume indices. Because surface CD5, which has been linked to self-reactivity in mice, was comparable between naive subsets, TCR interaction strength was also inferred from TRB CDR3 physicochemical properties.

Details on this clonotype: No antigen is known for it.

Instrument on record: NextSeq 550. The Human TCR Profiling Kit (MiLaboratory) was used to make UMI-labeled 5' RACE TRB cDNA libraries. cDNA synthesis used the entire amount of extracted RNA, and PCR amplification then used the entire amount of cDNA produced. Libraries were prepared in parallel with an identical number of PCR cycles. The authors' analysis ran thus. MIGEC and MiXCR extracted about 50,000 +/- 10,000 unique UMI-labeled TRB cDNA molecules per library, requiring at least two reads per UMI. On average, each library contained about 40,000 +/- 10,000 functional in-frame TRB CDR3 nucleotide clonotypes without stop codons. After downsampling to 5000 UMI-labeled TRB molecules per sample, diversity metrics, including normalized Shannon-Wiener and Chao1, were computed in VDJtools. Clonotype-size-weighted physicochemical properties of the central five CDR3 residues (interaction energy, strength, volume and Kidera factor 4) were computed in VDJtools. The reads underwent TCRdb reprocessing, giving one record for each CDR3 protein sequence and no DNA. The V and J calls shown here were made by TCRdb, not taken from the authors' results. The table kept for this sample lists some 140,000 distinct CDR3 sequences. About 0.48% of the sample goes to the ten largest clones.

Each CD8+ T cell subset was flow-sorted in triplicate, and 300,000 or so cells per subset were placed directly into RLT lysis buffer. To keep memory contaminants out, a stringent definition of naive CD8+ T cells was applied: CD45RO-CCR7+CD27+CD95-. Standard density gradient centrifugation was used to isolate peripheral blood mononuclear cells from buffy coats. A FACSAria III was used to flow-sort naive CXCR3-negative and CXCR3-positive CD8+ T cells. Total RNA was extracted from sorted cells with an RNeasy Mini Kit. CDR3 length: 14 amino acids, cysteine to phenylalanine. This entry has no DNA. The germline V gene encodes CDR1 SGHRS and CDR2 YFSETQ.

The sequenced sample was naive CXCR3+ CD8+ T cells from blood. The cell subset or site label for this specimen denotes: CD45RO-CCR7+CD27+CD95- naive CD8+ T cells expressing CXCR3 (TNR3+). The rearranged segments are TRBV5-1 and TRBJ1-2; TCRdb proposes TRBD1, but this gene call is untestable without DNA. This TCR came from a human donor in good health. Some clones in this sample may be carry-over from other donors' samples. For the CDR3, the sequence is CASSPRGNRDGYTF. Beyond the CDR3, the reference TRBV5-1 and TRBJ1-2 genes provide the residues; the full variable domain reads: KAGVTQTPRYLIKTRGQQVTLSCSPISGHRSVSWYQQTPGQGLQFLFEYFSETQRNKGNFPGRFSGRQFSNSRSEMNVSTLELGDSALYLCASSPRGNRDGYTFGSGTRLTVV.